This TCR beta chain was recorded in a study of blood T cells in healthy people across ages. There are a few counts of this clonotype. No antigen is known for it. The use of a sample-barcoded 5' primer and a J-beta primer mix characterized a second PCR of roughly 7 to 11 cycles. Template switching added a 12-random-nucleotide identifier to every cDNA molecule. MiXCR, run by TCRdb on the 5' RACE reads, gives a single entry per CDR3 protein. Among under 850,000 distinct CDR3 sequences listed, 36% were seen once. Each donor supplied approximately 10 milliliters of peripheral blood. Overall study findings and caveats: TCR beta diversity correlated strongly with naive T cell percentage.

The V gene's germline CDR1 is DFQATT and CDR2 SNEGSKA (reference sequence). This CDR3 is built from 16 residues. J gave up 5 bases and V 1 base, and 10 bases lay outside the gene matches. This chain joins TRBV20-1 and TRBJ2-3, with TRBD1 identical over 9 bases. The sequence came from a man younger than 30 in good health. The sample consisted of blood. CDR3 nucleotides: TGCAGTGCTAGAGGCTCCCGGGACAGGGTCATAGATACGCAGTATTTT. Translation: CSARGSRDRVIDTQYF.